The present entry profiles one T cell receptor beta chain with its context. Antigen specificity is unknown. The data belong to a study of pediatric ulcerative colitis. This CDR3 contains 14 residues. Germline-derived CDR1 and CDR2 are SGHRS and YFSETQ. Between the trimmed V and J ends, which lost 4 bases and 5 bases, there was a span of 15 bases. Libraries were prepared by immunoSEQ multiplex PCR; TCRdb keeps only in-frame clonotypes and omits some of them. The sample lists around 68,000 clones, more than 60% occurring once. Study outcomes and limitations: A couple of rectal clonotypes were found only in ulcerative colitis patients, all of them. This repertoire reflects total lymphocytes rather than subpopulations like regulatory T cells.

Input material: blood. This TCR came from a boy younger than 18 with moderate ulcerative colitis. The chain uses TRBV5-1 and TRBJ2-5, with TRBD2 as a possible D gene (6 bases). The CDR3 loop is CASSPLGGLETQYF. The CDR3 nucleotides are TGCGCCAGCAGCCCCTTGGGGGGTTTGGAGACCCAGTACTTC.